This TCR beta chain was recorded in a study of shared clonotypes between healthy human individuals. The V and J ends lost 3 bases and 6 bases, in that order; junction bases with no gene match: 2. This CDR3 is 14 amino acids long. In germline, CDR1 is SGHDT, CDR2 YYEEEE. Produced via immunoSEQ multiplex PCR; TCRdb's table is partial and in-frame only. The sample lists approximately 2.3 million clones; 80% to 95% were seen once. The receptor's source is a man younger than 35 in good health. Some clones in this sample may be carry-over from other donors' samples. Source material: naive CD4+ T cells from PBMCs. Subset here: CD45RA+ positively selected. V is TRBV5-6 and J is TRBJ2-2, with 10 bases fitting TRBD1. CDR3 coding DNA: TGTGCCAGCAGCTCGGACAGGGGGGCCGGGGAGCTGTTTTTT. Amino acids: CASSSDRGAGELFF.